The entry that follows covers one T cell receptor (beta chain) sequence. Its binding antigen is unknown. It has no much larger one-base neighbor in the sample; base qualities were not kept. The sample belongs to a study of blood T cells in healthy people across ages (dated by TCRdb to 2013 to 2016). Regarding the complete study: Template switching captured roughly one uniquely barcoded TCR beta cDNA molecule per two T cells in model experiments. Age-related changes in TCR beta repertoire diversity were measured in the study by deep sequencing normalized with unique cDNA molecular identifiers. Donors were grouped into four age groups: young (average roughly 15 years), middle-aged (about 40), aged (around 60) and long-lived (roughly 80). Using the same blood draw, the study looked at two additional independent replicas of 1 million unique cDNA reads for two donors, one aged 18 to 30 and the other aged 80 or older. To avoid experimental bias, donors of different ages were randomly spread across the sequencing lanes. Broad study findings and their caveats: As age increased, observed TCR beta diversity per million T cells dropped in a roughly linear way, and a significant reduction was already evident by age 40. Because the CMV infection status of the donors was unknown, age-related changes in expanded clonotypes may potentially have been confounded. There was a strong correlation between observed TCR beta diversity and the percentage of naive T cells measured by flow cytometry. Total diversity estimates from one million sequenced T cells were considered lower bounds and underestimates. Bulk unsorted PBMC profiling prevented conclusive comparison of naive and antigen-experienced compartments. Compared with the aged group, the long-lived group had more naive CD4+ T cells, fewer expanded clones and increased TCR diversity, suggesting age selection.

Systemically healthy Caucasian individuals from Russia, 39 in total and aged roughly 6 to 100 years, were included as donors. Around 10 milliliters of peripheral blood were collected from each donor into EDTA-treated Vacutainer tubes. Ficoll-Paque density-gradient centrifugation was used to isolate PBMCs, with at least 7 million per sample. Trizol reagent was used to extract total RNA from PBMCs, with at least 5.5 micrograms per sample. For every donor, an aliquot of PBMCs went through flow cytometry to measure the percentages of naive CD45RAhigh/CD27high T cells. The protocol used for the library was 5' RACE. TCRdb shows the sequencer as Illumina HiSeq 2500. The second PCR ran for about 6 to 11 cycles and used a J-beta primer mix along with a sample-barcoded 5' primer. A template-switch 5' adaptor carrying 12 random nucleotides introduced a unique molecular identifier onto each TCR beta cDNA molecule. Each sample yielded at least 2.5 million CDR3-containing paired-end reads. The Mint cDNA synthesis kit, primed by a TRBC-specific oligonucleotide, was used to synthesize first-strand cDNA from all RNA. All cDNA was treated with uracil-DNA glycosylase and then went through a first 18-cycle PCR with the universal primers M1SS and BC2_uni_R. The authors processed their data as follows. Each sample was normalized by randomly selecting 1 million high-quality reads, each carrying a distinct molecular identifier. Instead of being binned into consensus sequences, reads that shared molecular identifiers were thrown out. MiTCR, set to a Q25 quality threshold and the strictest error-elimination algorithm, was used for CDR3 identification, clonotype clustering and error correction. Lower-bound total TCR beta diversity was estimated with a nonparametric unseen species model using Euler transformation. TCRdb reworked the public reads: Q25 trimming with fastp, MiXCR clone assembly, productive beta chains retained. Each entry merges the rows of one CDR3 protein and shows their most common DNA and genes. The V and J calls here are based on TCRdb, not the publication. This sample holds 600,000 or so distinct CDR3 sequences; under 55% were observed only once. The top ten hold 20% to 25% of the sample.

CDR1 and CDR2, looked up from the germline V gene (reference sequence), are MNHEY and SMNVEV. Trimming leaves V shorter by 7 bases and J shorter by 5 bases, with the junction holding 5 bases beyond the gene matches. The CDR3 goes from the cysteine to the phenylalanine over 15 residues. The read is trimmed to its CDR3 DNA, 45 bases read in frame from base 1. The V and J genes are TRBV27 and TRBJ2-1; 13 central bases correspond to TRBD2. Source material: blood. The TCR sequence derives from a man aged 80 or over in good health. The CDR3 reads CASTRTSGSHNEQFF. The sequenced DNA is TGTGCCAGCACAAGGACTAGCGGGAGCCACAATGAGCAGTTCTTC.